The subject of this entry is one T cell receptor (beta chain). No antigen is known for it. This sample was taken from a study of tumor and adjacent non-tumor tissue in lung cancer. The library came from three nested PCR rounds adapted from ARM-PCR protocols. Via MiXCR, TCRdb re-called the multiplex PCR reads, giving one row per CDR3 protein. This table holds approximately 130,000 distinct CDR3 sequences, around three fifths found once. Overall study results and limits: Significantly higher TCR diversity was found in tumor than normal lung. In normal lung, the top 100 clones were significantly more dominant than in tumor. Tumor TCR diversity, when higher, was linked to shorter survival.

Per germline, CDR1 SGHTS and CDR2 YDEGEE. The ends lost 4 bases at V and 2 bases at J; junction bases unmatched: 6. CDR3 length: 15 residues. The template was RNA from unsorted bulk tissue. Chemotherapy-naive patients with new lung cancer underwent thoracic surgery in China, August–late 2014. The specimen was lung tumor tissue. The receptor was isolated from a man aged 30 to 45 with non-small cell lung cancer. V gene TRBV5-8 combines with J gene TRBJ1-3, with TRBD1 identical over 7 bases. CDR3 protein: CASSQGQLTGNTIYF. The DNA for the CDR3 is TGTGCCAGCAGCCAGGGACAGCTTACTGGAAACACCATATATTTT.